This T cell receptor (beta chain) was observed in a study of cytomegalovirus exposure and HLA in healthy donors. V dropped 5 bases and J dropped 7; count of bases not matched to a gene: 8. The germline V gene has CDR1 LNHDA and CDR2 SQIVND (reference sequence). The CDR3 spans 14 residues. About this clone itself: Its antigen remains unknown.

Findings and caveats of the study: A further, later analysis showed that HLA-associated TCR beta chains (compared with equally common others) were more clonally expanded. TCR beta chains numbering about 160 were designated cytomegalovirus-associated. Differences between HLA loci emerged in a later analysis of TCR association rates, with DRB1 most and HLA-C fewest. TCR beta V- and J-gene trimming, according to a later analysis, was linked to a missense DCLRE1C variant.

The PCR made use of 60 Vbeta and 13 Jbeta primers. Sequenced by immunoSEQ multiplex PCR; TCRdb stores in-frame clones only, minus some. The sample holds fewer than 200,000 clones; about 80% are singletons and the top ten take about 3%. This chain links TRBV19 with TRBJ2-4; 7 bases match TRBD2. The receptor was derived from a man aged 40-49 years in good health and CMV-seropositive. Input material: PBMCs. The CDR3 DNA is TGTGCCAGTAGTTTCTCGGGAGGTGGCAACATTCAGTACTTC. It is translated as CASSFSGGGNIQYF.